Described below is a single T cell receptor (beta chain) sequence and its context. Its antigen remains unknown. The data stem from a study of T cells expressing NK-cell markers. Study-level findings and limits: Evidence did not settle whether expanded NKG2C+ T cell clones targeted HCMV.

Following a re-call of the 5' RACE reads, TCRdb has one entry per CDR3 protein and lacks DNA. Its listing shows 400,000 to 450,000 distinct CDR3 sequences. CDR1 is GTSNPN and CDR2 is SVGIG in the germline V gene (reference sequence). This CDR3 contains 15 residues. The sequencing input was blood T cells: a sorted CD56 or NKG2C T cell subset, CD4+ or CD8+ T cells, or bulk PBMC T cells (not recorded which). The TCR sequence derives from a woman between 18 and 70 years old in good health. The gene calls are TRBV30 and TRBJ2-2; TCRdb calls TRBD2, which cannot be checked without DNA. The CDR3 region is CAWSRGLAGGPELFF.